This TCR beta chain was profiled in a study of beta chain features in type 1 diabetes (dated by TCRdb to about 2018). Looking at the study overall: Patients and healthy donors did not differ in mean age, gender distribution, total cell number or subset yield. Across all samples, 107,917,701 sorted cells were examined, and cell number per subset correlated strongly with RNA yield. The study compared the TCRB repertoires of sorted circulating CD4+ T cell subsets in recently diagnosed type 1 diabetes patients with those in matched healthy donors. Regulatory and stem cell-like memory subsets were obtained from only 8 patients and about 8 healthy donors, while naive and central memory subsets were obtained from all 30 or so donors. Beyond this particular receptor, the publication reports: Fewer insertions and more nucleotide deletions at VDJ recombination sites were observed in patients with type 1 diabetes, implying thymic rearrangement abnormalities. PCR might favor shorter templates, but patient and control samples were amplified and corrected together, so any skew would affect both groups equally. Naive, central memory and regulatory TCRB repertoires appeared more similar among patients than among healthy donors. A moderate but significant shortening of TCRB CDR3 length was observed in type 1 diabetes patients in all four CD4+ subsets. HLA sub-analyses involved small numbers of individuals, so any influence of HLA type on TCRB rearrangement remained unresolved. Because cDNA was sequenced instead of genomic DNA, activated cells with high expression could be over-represented, although the groups did not differ in activation or CD3 levels.

Clipping removes 4 bases from V and 5 bases from J, with 3 as the unmatched junction base count. The germline V gene provides CDR1 SGHRS and CDR2 YFSETQ. CDR3 length: 12 amino acids, cysteine to phenylalanine. Of all the DNA, just the CDR3 is kept, 36 bases in frame from base 1. Notes on this clone: It has no known antigen specificity. Base-call qualities are not available, and no considerably larger clone is one nucleotide away.

Each donor gave one peripheral blood draw, roughly 110 mL on average, collected into heparinised tubes. Naive, central memory, regulatory and stem cell-like memory CD4+ T cells were sorted on a BD FACSAria II using a panel including CD45RO, CCR7, CD25, CD127, CD95 and CD27. Purity was above 95% for every sorted population. PBMCs were separated immediately by Lymphoprep density gradient centrifugation and were stained directly, without being cultured. To minimize batch effects, samples were stained and sorted in pairs, one healthy donor with one patient per experiment. The entire amount of isolated RNA was reverse transcribed using the High Capacity cDNA Reverse Transcription Kit, so the sequenced TCRB transcripts were expressed ones. Deep immunoSEQ sequencing was performed on naive, central memory and regulatory T cell samples, with an average of roughly 3.3 million total reads per sample. Sorted cells were lysed in RLT buffer and RNA was extracted with DNase-treated RNeasy Micro or Mini kits, depending on cell number. Each cell subset was processed separately to prevent cross-contamination, with patient and healthy donor samples processed together. TCRB sequences were amplified from cDNA with the immunoSEQ multiplex PCR, producing 87-bp fragments spanning the CDR3 region. Sequencing of the amplicons was done on the Illumina HiSeq platform. The authors' analysis ran thus. PCR bias was corrected computationally using synthetic template baselines, and reads within Hamming distance 2 were collapsed, with unmergeable singletons discarded. Reads were aligned against IMGT to assign V, D and J genes, CDR3 length and insertions or deletions at six rearrangement sites. Within each subset, clonotype counts were normalized to sorted cell number, and only after that were true diversity and Gini coefficients computed with the tcR R package. Repertoire sharing was quantified using the overlap coefficient calculated on TCRB nucleotide sequences. Out-of-frame TCRB sequences from naive cells were analyzed to stand in for the pre-selection repertoire. TCRdb stores this immuneACCESS table with in-frame sequences only. Part of the clones is absent; in the studies checked, under half of the shortfall reflects unresolved V genes, and no reason is known for the rest. That table gives V, J and clone size, and the DNA gave D and trimming. The sample records around 430,000 clones, roughly 31% of which are singletons. Of the sample, 0.05% to 0.065% falls within the top ten clones.

The sample was naive CD4+ T cells from blood. This specimen's cell subset or site label, interpreted: true naive CD4+ T cells. The rearranged chain carries TRBV5-1 and TRBJ2-7; the central 7 bases match TRBD1. This clonotype was sampled from a man between 18 and 35 years old in good health. The sequence in DNA is TGCGCCAGCAGCCTCCAGGGGGACGAGCAGTACTTC. Its protein reads: CASSLQGDEQYF.